This is a list of T cell receptor beta chains from one sample in a study of T-cell reconstitution after alpha-beta-depleted transplantation in children. MiXCR, applied by TCRdb to the PCR reads, yields one record per CDR3 protein. The sample holds fewer than 1 million distinct CDR3 sequences, roughly 15% seen once. Here the sequenced sample was PBMCs, mostly from graft donor cells, taken 360 days after TCRalphabeta/CD19-depleted stem cell transplant. The receptors were gathered from a male patient between 5 and 17 years old who had a stem cell transplant for acute lymphoblastic leukemia, so the T cells may come from the graft donor. Both conserved end residues are part of each CDR3. D genes are given only for firm matches. Part of the rows lack a size; the others show once, few, many or a class for expanded clones.

V	size	D	J	length	DNA	CDR3
TRBV6-5	once	TRBD1	TRBJ2-7	15	TGTGCCAGCAGTCTACAAGGGGACAGGGGGAACGAGCAGTACTTC	CASSLQGDRGNEQYF
TRBV5-6	few	NA	TRBJ1-2	14	TGTGCCAGCAGCCCACGGGGGTCGGGCTATGGCTACACCTTC	CASSPRGSGYGYTF
TRBV19	NA	NA	TRBJ1-1	15	TGTGCCAGTAGAAGGTCCGGCAGGAGCGGGATTGAAGCTTTCTTT	CASRRSGRSGIEAFF
TRBV5-1	few	NA	TRBJ2-5	12	TGCGCCAGCAGCACTAGTGGCGTGTCCCAGTACTTC	CASSTSGVSQYF
TRBV10-3	many	NA	TRBJ1-1	13	TGTGCCATCAGAGGGGCCGGGGACACTGAAGCTTTCTTT	CAIRGAGDTEAFF
TRBV4-1	many	NA	TRBJ1-2	16	TGCGCCAGCAGTCCGCCCTACAGGGAAAGATTCTATGGCTACACCTTC	CASSPPYRERFYGYTF
TRBV7-6	few	TRBD1	TRBJ2-3	16	TGTGCCAGCAGCCTTGCCGGGACAGGTACGGCGGATACGCAGTATTTT	CASSLAGTGTADTQYF
TRBV20-1	few	NA	TRBJ2-2	15	TGCAGTGCTAGAGACCCGGCCGGGGACACCGGGGAGCTGTTTTTT	CSARDPAGDTGELFF
TRBV12-3/TRBV12-4	NA	NA	TRBJ2-1	12	TGTGCCAGCAGGCCCGGAGGGCCTGAGCAGTTCTTC	CASRPGGPEQFF
TRBV7-6	few	TRBD1	TRBJ2-7	21	TGTGCCAGCAGCTTACGACCCAGAGGGGACAGGGACAGACCTTCGTACTACGAGCAGTACTTC	CASSLRPRGDRDRPSYYEQYF
TRBV2	few	NA	TRBJ2-1	14	TGTGCCAGCAGGGACTATCCCGCCTGGAATGAGCAGTTCTTC	CASRDYPAWNEQFF
TRBV27	many	TRBD1	TRBJ1-5	13	TGTGCCAGCAGTTTGAGACAGGGGCAGCCCCAGCATTTT	CASSLRQGQPQHF
TRBV29-1	NA	NA	TRBJ2-1	15	TGCAGCGTTGAAGTTCTGTTTGGGCGCGACGAGGAGCAGTTCTTC	CSVEVLFGRDEEQFF
TRBV12-3/TRBV12-4	many	NA	TRBJ2-7	14	TGTGCCAGCAGTCCTAAGCGGGTCAACTACGAGCAGTACTTC	CASSPKRVNYEQYF
TRBV12-3/TRBV12-4	NA	TRBD2	TRBJ2-3	16	TGTGCCAGCACCCTCAGTAGCGGGCGATTCACAGATACGCAGTATTTT	CASTLSSGRFTDTQYF
TRBV19	NA	NA	TRBJ1-1	13	TGTGCCAGTAGTATGCAGGTGTACACTGAAGCTTTCTTT	CASSMQVYTEAFF
TRBV10-3	NA	TRBD1	TRBJ1-5	13	TGTGCCATCAGGGACGCAGGGGGTCAGCCCCAGCATTTT	CAIRDAGGQPQHF
TRBV7-2	NA	NA	TRBJ2-5	12	TGTGCCAGCACCCTAAACCGAAGGACCCAGTACTTC	CASTLNRRTQYF
TRBV27	many	TRBD2	TRBJ2-2	19	TGTGCCAGCAGTTTATCAGCCAGCGGGGTACCTTTGAGCACCGGGGAGCTGTTTTTT	CASSLSASGVPLSTGELFF
TRBV11-2	few	TRBD2	TRBJ2-3	17	TGTGCCAGCAGCTTAGGTCTAGCGGGAGGAATCACAGATACGCAGTATTTT	CASSLGLAGGITDTQYF